This record concerns one T cell receptor (beta chain) sequence. Its target is unknown. TCRdb processed the 5' RACE reads anew with MiXCR; each CDR3 protein has one entry. In the table there are about 100,000 distinct CDR3 sequences, 4.4% of which are singletons. The data were taken from a study of spatial heterogeneity in lung cancer. In the study overall: Within tumor regions, the number of TCR transcripts tracked closely with a T cell module score obtained from matched bulk RNA-seq. Raw reads showed each unique TCR and UMI combination turning up more than ten times on average.

Study-wide findings and caveats: Ubiquitous and regional nonsynonymous mutations were each tracked by the matching count of ubiquitous or regional expanded TCRs. Higher tumor mutation counts went along with higher counts of expanded intratumoral alpha and beta TCRs.

Trimming pared 5 bases from V and 12 bases from J, leaving 20 bases between. This CDR3 region has 13 residues. The V gene's germline CDR1 is MNHEY and CDR2 SMNVEV (reference sequence). Time point reported: sample taken at primary tumor resection. Unsorted whole RNA samples from tumor, nontumor lung or frozen PBMC were sequenced. The receptor was isolated from a male donor with early-stage non-small cell lung cancer. The specimen was lung tumor tissue, collected at surgery. V and J are TRBV27 and TRBJ2-7, with D possibly TRBD2 on 5 matching bases. The CDR3 loop is CASSLGSSFYRYF. DNA for the CDR3: TGTGCCAGCAGTCTCGGGTCTAGCTTCTATCGGTACTTC.